What follows are 16 T cell receptor beta chains derived from one specimen sequenced in a study of T-cell memory formation after mild COVID-19 (dated by TCRdb to about 2021). The method behind the library was 5' RACE. The run used an Illumina NovaSeq 6000. TCRdb reprocessed the public reads (quality trimming at Q25 with fastp, clone calling with MiXCR) and kept in-frame beta chains. Each entry merges the rows of one CDR3 protein and shows their most common DNA and genes. For this sample there are 360,000 or so distinct CDR3 sequences; around 27% appear just once. The ten top clones hold roughly 13% of the sample. The source material was PBMCs or a T cell subset sorted from them (not recorded which). These TCRs come from an adult woman who had mild COVID-19 (a few samples of this study predate the infection). The sample titles of this study are shuffled in the database, so cell type and time point are left out; the donor was told from shared clones.

This clonotype was counted ten times or more. The rearrangement uses TRBV5-1 and TRBJ2-3, with no clear D. Germline V gene sequence: CDR1 SGHRS, CDR2 YFSETQ. This CDR3 has 12 amino acids. V dropped 0 bases and J dropped 5 bases, with 4 bases sitting between them. CDR3 protein: CASSLDLDTQYF. The CDR3 DNA follows: TGCGCCAGCAGCTTGGATCTAGATACGCAGTATTTT.

The rearrangement uses TRBV30 and TRBJ1-1; 8 nucleotides align to TRBD1. V lost 7 bases to trimming and J lost 11 bases; unmatched junction nucleotides: 6. The CDR3 has 10 residues. Germline CDR1 reads GTSNPN; CDR2 reads SVGIG (reference sequence). In DNA form, the CDR3 reads TGTGCCTCACAAAGACAGGGGGCTTTCTTT. Residues: CASQRQGAFF. The full variable domain, with the rest looked up from reference TRBV30 and TRBJ1-1, is SQTIHQWPATLVQPVGSPLSLECTVEGTSNPNLYWYRQAAGRGLQLLFYSVGIGQISSEVPQNLSASRPQDRQFILSSKKLLLSDSGFYLCASQRQGAFFGQGTRLTVV.

This chain links TRBV5-4 with TRBJ1-2; D unresolved. This CDR3 is 13 amino acids long. The germline V gene has CDR1 SGHNT and CDR2 YYREEE (reference sequence). V was trimmed by 6 bases and J by 1 base, leaving 10 bases between them. The chain's CDR3 is CASKDGINYGYTF. In DNA, the CDR3 is TGTGCCAGCAAGGACGGAATTAACTATGGCTACACCTTC. The full variable domain, rest sourced from reference TRBV5-4 and TRBJ1-2, is ETGVTQSPTHLIKTRGQQVTLRCSSQSGHNTVSWYQQALGQGPQFIFQYYREEENGRGNFPPRFSGLQFPNYSSELNVNALELDDSALYLCASKDGINYGYTFGSGTRLTVV.

The chain joins TRBV6-1 to TRBJ1-1; D unresolved. The V gene lost 5 bases and the J gene lost 8 bases, with 15 bases spanning the gap. The germline gives CDR1 MNHNS, CDR2 SASEGT. The CDR3 has 13 amino acids. The CDR3 coding sequence is TGTGCCAGCAGTAGAAATCGTGCCAGGGAAGCTTTCTTT. This encodes CASSRNRAREAFF.

This chain connects TRBV3-1 to TRBJ2-1; 8 bases match TRBD1. Germline CDR1 is LGHDT and CDR2 is YNNKEL (reference sequence). V lost 7 bases and J lost 3; bases outside the gene matches: 8. The CDR3 runs to 15 residues. CDR3: CASTVSGGRYNEQFF. The CDR3 region has the DNA TGTGCCAGCACCGTCTCAGGGGGCCGCTACAATGAGCAGTTCTTC.

This chain's CDR3 is CASSQEKGTGPNYGYTF. CDR3 nucleotides: TGCGCCAGCAGCCAAGAAAAGGGGACAGGCCCGAACTATGGCTACACCTTC. The chain uses TRBV4-3 and TRBJ1-2, with TRBD1 matching over 8 bases. The V and J ends lost 0 bases and 2 bases, in that order; junction bases with no gene match: 8. The length of the CDR3 is 17 residues. Looked up from germline, CDR1 is LGHNA and CDR2 is YSLEER.

This rearrangement joins TRBV7-2 to TRBJ1-2, with 9 nucleotides matching TRBD1. J lost 6 bases, V lost 2 bases, and 7 bases had no gene match. CDR1 and CDR2 (germline): SGHTA, FQGNSA. The CDR3 runs to 15 residues. The CDR3 loop reads CASSLLGQGRDGYTF. As DNA, the CDR3 is TGTGCCAGCAGCTTACTCGGACAGGGGAGGGATGGCTACACCTTC.

This chain joins TRBV18 and TRBJ1-2, with D uncertain. Germline V gene data show CDR1 as KGHSH and CDR2 as LQKENI. This CDR3 contains 13 residues. Trimming pared 1 base from V and 10 bases from J, leaving 13 bases between. The CDR3 spells CASSPREEVSYTF. DNA for the CDR3: TGTGCCAGCTCACCACGGGAAGAGGTCTCCTACACCTTC. Supplemented by reference TRBV18 and TRBJ1-2, the full variable domain reads NAGVMQNPRHLVRRRGQEARLRCSPMKGHSHVYWYRQLPEEGLKFMVYLQKENIIDESGMPKERFSAEFPKEGPSILRIQQVVRGDSAAYFCASSPREEVSYTFGSGTRLTVV.

The V gene is TRBV6-2 or TRBV6-3, the J gene TRBJ2-2, with TRBD2 matching over 9 bases. The CDR3 contains 15 residues. Germline lookup yields CDR1 MNHEY and CDR2 SVGEGT. Trimming removed 6 bases from V and 3 bases from J; junction bases left unmatched: 5. The CDR3 coding sequence is TGTGCCAGCAGGACCTTAGCGGGAGACACCGGGGAGCTGTTTTTT. Its translation is CASRTLAGDTGELFF.

This chain joins TRBV12-3 or TRBV12-4 and TRBJ1-2, with 8 nucleotides matching TRBD1. This CDR3 is built from 11 residues. The V segment lost 11 bases and the J segment 4 bases; nucleotides outside the gene matches: 3. CDR3 protein: CAADRAYGYTF. The DNA for the CDR3 is TGTGCCGCGGACAGGGCCTATGGCTACACCTTC.

The V call is TRBV5-4, the J call TRBJ2-1; D perhaps matches TRBD2 (6 bases). Germline V gene lookup returns CDR1 SGHNT and CDR2 YYREEE (reference sequence). The CDR3 is made up of 13 amino acids. V was shortened by 6 bases and J by 8 bases, with 15 bases between the two germline ends. The CDR3: CASIRLGGDEQFF. CDR3 DNA sequence: TGTGCCAGCATACGACTAGGCGGAGATGAGCAGTTCTTC.

In DNA, the CDR3 is TGTGCCAGCAGTGACCCCCGGGGTTACTCCTACAATGAGCAGTTCTTC. Protein: CASSDPRGYSYNEQFF. The chain is built from TRBV6-1 and TRBJ2-1; possibly TRBD2 for D (5 bases). The CDR3 has 16 residues. V was trimmed by 3 bases and J by 0 bases, leaving 12 bases between them. CDR1 and CDR2 (germline): MNHNS, SASEGT.

This chain joins TRBV24-1 and TRBJ1-1, with a tentative D call TRBD1 (5 bases). V gave up 2 bases and J gave up 11 bases, with 14 bases separating them. This CDR3 spans 13 amino acids. The germline gives CDR1 KGHDR, CDR2 SFDVKD. CDR3 DNA sequence: TGTGCCACCAGTGATTCCCCCGGGGCGACGGCTTTCTTT. Its translation: CATSDSPGATAFF.

The chain recombines TRBV30 with TRBJ1-1; 7 bases are shared with TRBD1. After removal of 5 bases from V and 1 base from J, the junction contained 4 bases not matched to a gene. This CDR3 region has 13 residues. The V gene's germline CDR1 is GTSNPN and CDR2 SVGIG (reference sequence). The CDR3, as DNA: TGTGCCTGGGACCGGGACAGGAACACTGAAGCTTTCTTT. It specifies CAWDRDRNTEAFF.

This chain connects TRBV12-3 or TRBV12-4 to TRBJ2-3, with 9 bases fitting TRBD2. The V gene end was trimmed by 3 bases and the J gene end by 8 bases; junction bases not matched to a gene: 9. The CDR3 consists of 15 residues. CDR3 sequence reads: CASSFLRGRESTQYF. DNA for the CDR3: TGTGCCAGCAGTTTTCTTCGCGGGAGGGAGTCTACGCAGTATTTT.

The gene calls are TRBV7-2 and TRBJ2-1; D not certain. V gave up 1 base and J gave up 0 bases, with 13 bases separating them. In germline, CDR1 is SGHTA, CDR2 FQGNSA. This CDR3 contains 17 residues. The DNA of the CDR3 is TGTGCCAGCAGCTTAGGTCTTCAGTTGGGCTCCTACAATGAGCAGTTCTTC. Translating gives CASSLGLQLGSYNEQFF.